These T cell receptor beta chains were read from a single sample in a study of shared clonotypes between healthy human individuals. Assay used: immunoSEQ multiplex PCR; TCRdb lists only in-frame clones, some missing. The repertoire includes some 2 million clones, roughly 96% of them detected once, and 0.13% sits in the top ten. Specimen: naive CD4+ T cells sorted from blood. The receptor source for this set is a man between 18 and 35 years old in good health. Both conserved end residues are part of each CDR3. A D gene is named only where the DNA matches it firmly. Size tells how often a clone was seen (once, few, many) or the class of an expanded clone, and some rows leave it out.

cdr3_nt: TGCGCCAGCAGCTTGGTTGGGACAGAGACCAATTCACCCCTCCACTTT
cdr3_aa: CASSLVGTETNSPLHF
j_call: TRBJ1-6
v_call: TRBV5-1
d_call: TRBD1
clone_size: -

cdr3_nt: TGCGCCAGCAGCTTAAACAGCGGCCAAGAGACCCAGTACTTC
cdr3_aa: CASSLNSGQETQYF
j_call: TRBJ2-5
v_call: TRBV5-1
d_call: -
clone_size: few

cdr3_nt: TGTGCCATCAGTGAGTTGGATGAGCAGTTCTTC
cdr3_aa: CAISELDEQFF
j_call: TRBJ2-1
v_call: TRBV10-3
d_call: -
clone_size: few

cdr3_nt: TGTGCCAGCAGCACCCCAGCTGTGGGAGAGATGTTTTTT
cdr3_aa: CASSTPAVGEMFF
j_call: TRBJ1-4
v_call: TRBV28
d_call: -
clone_size: -

cdr3_nt: TGTGCCAGCAGCTCCCGGGACAGGAAAAATTCGCAGTACTTC
cdr3_aa: CASSSRDRKNSQYF
j_call: TRBJ2-7
v_call: TRBV5-4
d_call: TRBD1
clone_size: -

cdr3_nt: TGTGCCAGCAGTGTAGGGGGAACGAACACCGGGGAGCTGTTTTTT
cdr3_aa: CASSVGGTNTGELFF
j_call: TRBJ2-2
v_call: TRBV2
d_call: -
clone_size: -

cdr3_nt: TGTGCCAGCAGCCTCAGAGGACAAATTGTTTTCCCCAACAATCAGCCCCAGCATTTT
cdr3_aa: CASSLRGQIVFPNNQPQHF
j_call: TRBJ1-5
v_call: TRBV5-6
d_call: -
clone_size: -

cdr3_nt: TGTGCCAGCAGCTTAGCTGGGTCGGGCGAAAAACTGTTTTTT
cdr3_aa: CASSLAGSGEKLFF
j_call: TRBJ1-4
v_call: TRBV7-9
d_call: -
clone_size: -

cdr3_nt: TGCGCCAGCAGCCCTTTGGACAGGAATGAAAAACTGTTTTTT
cdr3_aa: CASSPLDRNEKLFF
j_call: TRBJ1-4
v_call: TRBV4-1
d_call: TRBD1
clone_size: -

cdr3_nt: TGTGCCAGCAGCTTTCCTCTCGGGGAAGTGTCCTACGAGCAGTACTTC
cdr3_aa: CASSFPLGEVSYEQYF
j_call: TRBJ2-7
v_call: TRBV11-2
d_call: -
clone_size: -